The entry that follows covers one T cell receptor (beta chain) sequence. Clones were sequenced by immunoSEQ multiplex PCR, and TCRdb holds only the in-frame ones, with some missing. The repertoire includes about 6,900 clones, 75% to 80% of them detected once, and more than 7% sits in the top ten. This sample stems from a study of sequential checkpoint blockade in melanoma. Study-wide context: Each arm's sequence ended with maintenance nivolumab.

Treatment noted: randomized to nivolumab then ipilimumab (arm A) or the reverse (arm B). No patient had prior DNA-damaging chemotherapy. Live CD3+CD8+ CD19− CD56− cells were sorted from PBMCs. The CDR3 is 12 amino acids. Per germline, CDR1 SGHRS and CDR2 YFSETQ. Between the trimmed V and J ends, which lost 4 bases and 5 bases, there was a span of 7 bases. The chain couples TRBV5-1 to TRBJ2-1; D remains unclear. The material sequenced was CD8+ T cells sorted from blood (inferred from file names), taken from a patient given nivolumab and ipilimumab in sequence. The TCR originated in a human donor with melanoma. The CDR3 bases are TGCGCCAGCAGCCTGATAGACAATGAGCAGTTCTTC. Its translation is CASSLIDNEQFF.